This T cell receptor (beta chain) was captured in a study of T cells after yellow fever vaccination (dated by TCRdb to the late 2010s). With regard to the full study: Libraries from fractions with low cell numbers were prepared with the SMART-Seq v4 Ultra Low Input RNA kit. To follow T-cell clones before and after primary and booster YFV17D yellow fever vaccination, bulk TCR alpha and beta repertoires were sequenced over time. Two healthy male donors, one aged 18 to 30 and one aged 30 to 40 years, were included in the cohort. Blood samples were taken at several timepoints before and after primary and secondary immunization, and bulk PBMC replicates and cell subsets were isolated.

Sample treatment or condition, as interpreted from the label and publication: live attenuated yellow fever vaccine strain. At every blood-draw timepoint, two biological replicates of bulk PBMCs were collected. PBMCs were isolated from peripheral blood using a standard Ficoll-Paque protocol. TriZol was used to extract RNA from bulk PBMCs, from CD4 and CD8 fractions, and from dextramer-positive and dextramer-negative fractions. The investigation overall reported the following: Because only a couple of donors were included in the study, the extent to which the findings can be generalized is limited. Because abundant contaminating clonotypes from the bulk population could be contained in FACS-sorted repertoires, computational filtering was required. The secondary T-cell response was found to be weaker but faster than the primary response, with a peak reached on day 5 rather than on day 15. A small fraction of clonotypes appeared in both the CD4 and CD8 compartments, likely as a result of convergent recombination. Most clones expanded after primary vaccination (almost 97% of CD4 and 88% of CD8) were re-detected after the booster, suggesting that broad memory maintenance occurred.

Synthesis of TCR cDNA relied on 5'RACE template switching, a step that introduced a universal primer site along with unique molecular identifiers. Priming for cDNA synthesis came from both the TCR alpha and TCR beta constant segments. Two PCR steps were used to amplify libraries, with sample barcodes and sequencing adapters being added in the second step. Sequencing of libraries was done on Illumina HiSeq 2500 (2x100 bp) or NovaSeq (2x150 bp). Per the source publication's procedure: MIGEC handled demultiplexing of reads and collapsing into UMI consensus sequences, while MiXCR performed V(D)J alignment. Using edgeR on replicate PBMC samples, clonotypes were called vaccine-responding if FDR was below 0.01 and the log2 fold change was above 5 up to day 15. Each bulk clonotype received a CD4 or CD8 identity based on whether the sequenced CD4 or CD8 repertoire contained that clonotype at higher abundance. TCRdb applied fastp at Q25 and MiXCR to the public reads, then kept only in-frame beta chains. A single entry per CDR3 protein holds the most common genes and DNA from its merged rows. It is TCRdb's table, rather than the study itself, that gives the V and J calls and clone size. The sample table holds 360,000 or so distinct CDR3 sequences, of which around a tenth were seen once. The leading ten clones occupy around 20% of the sample.

On this clonotype: Its target antigen remains unknown. No clone much larger than this one lies a single base away; base qualities are absent.

Material: PBMCs, obtained on the day of the first yellow fever vaccination. The receptor's source is a man younger than 30 who received the YFV17D yellow fever vaccine.

The CDR3 reads as follows: CASSPTGRAWLWGYTF. Here is the DNA: TGTGCCAGCAGTCCGACAGGGAGAGCGTGGCTATGGGGCTACACCTTC. The chain is made from TRBV12-3 or TRBV12-4 and TRBJ1-2; 7 central nucleotides agree with TRBD1. From the cysteine up to the phenylalanine, the CDR3 has a length of 16 residues. Just CDR3 DNA is preserved here, 48 bases in frame from base 1. V trim: 5 bases; J trim: 8 bases; unmatched bases: 17.